This T cell receptor (beta chain) is from a study of response to subunit inactivated influenza vaccine. On this clonotype itself: Its cognate antigen is unknown.

Findings and caveats of the study: Authors proposed each seasonal influenza vaccination draws in few new T cells.

Using its own MiXCR run on the RT-PCR reads, TCRdb lists one record per CDR3 protein. The sample yields about 780,000 distinct CDR3 sequences, under 20% seen once. V dropped 6 bases and J dropped 3 bases, with 12 bases sitting between them. This CDR3 has 13 amino acids. CDR1 ENHRY and CDR2 SYGVKD come from the germline V gene. The source of this sequence is a man aged 45-60 years who received an inactivated influenza vaccine. J is TRBJ2-7 and V is TRBV10-3; a possible D gene is TRBD1 (6 bases). This specimen consisted of PBMCs from blood, obtained approximately 5 days after vaccination. Here the CDR3 DNA reads TGTGCCATCAGGGACAGACTAAACTACGAGCAGTACTTC. Residues: CAIRDRLNYEQYF.